A single sample is the source of the 15 T cell receptor beta chains below, sequenced in a study of blood T cell repertoires in COVID-19. The method was immunoSEQ multiplex PCR; TCRdb's version includes in-frame clones alone and lacks a portion of them. The table has about 360,000 clones, roughly 90% seen once. The specimen sequenced was peripheral blood. The source is a woman aged 55-70 years with COVID-19, enrolled during active disease.

The chain links TRBV7-8 to TRBJ2-3; 11 nucleotides line up with TRBD2. Per germline, CDR1 SGHVS and CDR2 FQNEAQ. Trimming at V came to 4 bases and at J to 2 bases, leaving 5 bases not matched to a gene. The CDR3 is 16 residues long. The CDR3 nucleotides are TGTGCCAGCAGCTCTTATAGCGGGGGGGCCACAGATACGCAGTATTTT. As protein: CASSSYSGGATDTQYF. Full variable domain (remainder filled in from reference TRBV7-8 and TRBJ2-3): GAGVSQSPRYKVAKRGQDVALRCDPISGHVSLFWYQQALGQGPEFLTYFQNEAQLDKSGLPSDRFFAERPEGSVSTLKIQRTQQEDSAVYLCASSSYSGGATDTQYFGPGTRLTVL.

V gene TRBV5-1 combines with J gene TRBJ2-1; D is possibly TRBD1 (6 bases). Trimming removed 3 bases at V and 0 bases at J, with 13 bases between. The CDR3 length is 16 residues. Germline V gives CDR1 SGHRS, CDR2 YFSETQ. The CDR3: CASSSISGVSYNEQFF. The CDR3 nucleotides are TGCGCCAGCAGCTCCATCTCAGGGGTCTCCTACAATGAGCAGTTCTTC.

CDR3 coding DNA: TGTGCCAGCAGAAACGGACTAAAAGCCACCGGGGAGCTGTTTTTT. Its protein product is CASRNGLKATGELFF. The chain carries TRBV5-6 and TRBJ2-2; a possible D gene is TRBD2 (6 bases). The CDR3 is 15 amino acids. Germline V CDR1 and CDR2: SGHDT, YYEEEE. V gave up 5 bases and J gave up 4 bases, with 15 bases separating them. The full variable domain, completed using reference TRBV5-6 and TRBJ2-2, is DAGVTQSPTHLIKTRGQQVTLRCSPKSGHDTVSWYQQALGQGPQFIFQYYEEEERQRGNFPDRFSGHQFPNYSSELNVNALLLGDSALYLCASRNGLKATGELFFGEGSRLTVL.

This chain uses TRBV6-2 or TRBV6-3 with TRBJ1-2, with D possibly being TRBD1 (6 bases). CDR1 and CDR2 (germline): MNHEY, SVGEGT. This CDR3 is 13 amino acids long. The V end was cut by 5 bases, the J end by 8 bases, with 15 bases between. The CDR3 bases are TGTGCCAGCAGTGCTACAGGGTCTGGCGGCTACACCTTC. Its translation: CASSATGSGGYTF.

CDR3 sequence (DNA): TGTGCCAGCAGGCGGGTCGAGAATTCACCCCTCCACTTT. Amino acids: CASRRVENSPLHF. V is TRBV5-6 and J is TRBJ1-6; unclear D gene. The CDR3 spans 13 residues. Germline CDR1 and CDR2: SGHDT and YYEEEE. Trimming cost V 5 bases and J 7 bases, with 10 bases left between them. The variable domain in full, completed from reference TRBV5-6 and TRBJ1-6, reads DAGVTQSPTHLIKTRGQQVTLRCSPKSGHDTVSWYQQALGQGPQFIFQYYEEEERQRGNFPDRFSGHQFPNYSSELNVNALLLGDSALYLCASRRVENSPLHFGNGTRLTVT.

This clone was picked up a small number of times. The CDR3 protein is CASKRSPNYGYTF. The CDR3 DNA reads TGTGCCAGCAAGAGATCCCCTAACTATGGCTACACCTTC. The chain employs TRBV12-3 or TRBV12-4 and TRBJ1-2; D remains unclear. Trimming took off 7 bases at V and 0 bases at J, with 9 bases between the two ends. The CDR3 totals 13 residues.

There are many counts of this clone. The chain has TRBV5-4 and TRBJ1-1; 7 bases are shared with TRBD1. CDR1 is SGHNT and CDR2 is YYREEE in the germline V gene (reference sequence). V shed 0 bases, J shed 6 bases, and the junction held 5 bases outside the gene matches. The length of the CDR3 is 14 residues. CDR3 sequence (DNA): TGTGCCAGCAGCTTGGGACAGGGTGTAGCTGAAGCTTTCTTT. It codes for CASSLGQGVAEAFF.

V usage is TRBV2 and J usage is TRBJ1-6; 8 bases map to TRBD1. The CDR3 has 14 amino acids. CDR1 SNHLY and CDR2 FYNNEI come from the germline V gene. Trimming cost V 7 bases and J 8 bases; bases outside gene matches: 7. The CDR3 region has the DNA TGTGCCAGCAAACAGGACAGGGACGATTCACCCCTCCACTTT. Translating it yields CASKQDRDDSPLHF.

The chain has TRBV14 and TRBJ2-3; TRBD2 matches at 10 bases. Trimming cost V 0 bases and J 4 bases; bases outside gene matches: 4. The CDR3 extends over 16 amino acids. Germline-derived CDR1 and CDR2 are SGHDN and FVKESK. CDR3 residues: CASSQDERGGSDTQYF. The CDR3 DNA is TGTGCCAGCAGCCAAGATGAGCGGGGGGGATCAGATACGCAGTATTTT.

The gene calls are TRBV29-1 and TRBJ1-2, with a possible D match to TRBD1 (6 bases). With 4 bases removed from V and 2 bases from J, the gap between germline ends came to 14 bases. Germline-derived CDR1 and CDR2 are SQVTM and ANQGSEA. This CDR3 spans 14 amino acids. CDR3: CSVARDTGNYGYTF. CDR3 sequence (DNA): TGCAGCGTTGCTCGGGACACCGGGAACTATGGCTACACCTTC.

This sequence joins TRBV19 and TRBJ2-5, with D unresolved. Germline CDR1 reads LNHDA; CDR2 reads SQIVND (reference sequence). This CDR3 contains 13 residues. The ends were cut back, 6 bases at V and 5 bases at J, with 13 bases in the middle. The CDR3 is CASSSHLSETQYF. The CDR3 DNA reads as TGTGCCAGTAGCTCCCATCTATCTGAGACCCAGTACTTC.

The rearrangement uses TRBV6-5 and TRBJ2-7; possible D gene TRBD1, 5 bases. With 11 bases removed from V and 3 bases from J, the gap between germline ends came to 20 bases. The germline V gene encodes CDR1 MNHEY and CDR2 SVGAGI. This CDR3 has 14 residues. The CDR3 sequence: CASSENFRGYEQYF. Here the CDR3 DNA reads TGTGCCTCCAGCGAGAATTTTAGGGGCTACGAGCAGTACTTC.

The V and J genes are TRBV2 and TRBJ2-5; D is unresolved. Germline V gives CDR1 SNHLY, CDR2 FYNNEI. The length of the CDR3 is 12 residues. The germline V and J ends were trimmed by 4 bases and 2 bases, with 5 bases remaining between them. As DNA, the CDR3 is TGTGCCAGCAGTGTACAGCAAGAGACCCAGTACTTC. It codes for CASSVQQETQYF. Variable domain in full (rest from reference TRBV2 and TRBJ2-5): EPEVTQTPSHQVTQMGQEVILRCVPISNHLYFYWYRQILGQKVEFLVSFYNNEISEKSEIFDDQFSVERPDGSNFTLKIRSTKLEDSAMYFCASSVQQETQYFGPGTRLLVL.

This rearrangement joins TRBV2 to TRBJ1-2; 7 bases are shared with TRBD1. The V and J ends lost 5 bases and 5 bases, in that order; junction bases with no gene match: 11. Per germline, CDR1 SNHLY and CDR2 FYNNEI. The CDR3 contains 15 residues. The DNA for the CDR3 is TGTGCCAGCAGTTATAACGGCGGGACAGAGTATGGCTACACCTTC. Translation: CASSYNGGTEYGYTF.

The chain links TRBV4-1 to TRBJ2-1; 7 bases are shared with TRBD2. Germline V lookup: CDR1 MGHRA, CDR2 YSYEKL. The trim removed 3 bases at V and 7 bases at J, leaving 15 bases unmatched. There are 17 residues in the CDR3. CDR3 DNA: TGCGCCAGCAGCCAGGCGGGGTGGAGGGCGGGGGAAAATGAGCAGTTCTTC. Encoded protein: CASSQAGWRAGENEQFF.